These 21 T cell receptor beta chains came from one sample sequenced in a study of blood T cell repertoires in COVID-19. The repertoire was sequenced with immunoSEQ multiplex PCR; TCRdb's copy has only in-frame clones and lacks some. The sample has around 100,000 clones, roughly 92% seen once. The sample taken for sequencing was peripheral blood. The receptor source for this set is a woman between 50 and 59 years old with COVID-19, enrolled during active disease.

The chain couples TRBV24-1 to TRBJ1-1, with 7 bases fitting TRBD1. Trimming at V came to 12 bases and at J to 0 bases, leaving 9 bases not matched to a gene. CDR1 and CDR2 (germline): KGHDR, SFDVKD. The CDR3 totals 14 residues. CDR3 sequence: CASMTGLMNTEAFF. In nucleotides, the CDR3 is TGTGCCTCCATGACAGGGCTCATGAACACTGAAGCTTTCTTT.

This chain connects TRBV18 to TRBJ2-1; a weak D match, TRBD2 (5 bases). Trimming took 3 bases from V and 7 from J, leaving 22 bases between them. Germline V gene sequence: CDR1 KGHSH, CDR2 LQKENI. CDR3 length: 17 residues. CDR3 sequence reads: CASSPSRRRLVWNEQFF. CDR3 DNA: TGTGCCAGCTCACCCAGCCGCCGGAGGCTGGTTTGGAATGAGCAGTTCTTC.

The chain uses TRBV11-3 and TRBJ2-2; D is possibly TRBD2 (5 bases). The CDR3 extends over 16 amino acids. V lost 0 bases to trimming and J lost 7 bases, with 15 bases between them. Germline V gene data show CDR1 as SGHNT and CDR2 as YENEEA. In DNA, the CDR3 is TGTGCCAGCAGCTTAGAACGGGGTCCCCCCGACGGGGAGCTGTTTTTT. Translation: CASSLERGPPDGELFF.

This clone was observed once. The genes are TRBV30 and TRBJ1-4; D is unclear. This CDR3 has 13 amino acids. Deletions cut 5 bases from V and 7 bases from J, with 14 bases between. The germline V gene encodes CDR1 GTSNPN and CDR2 SVGIG (reference sequence). CDR3 nucleotide sequence: TGTGCCTGGTCCTCGGGAAGGGTTGAAAAACTGTTTTTT. It encodes CAWSSGRVEKLFF.

The chain couples TRBV7-3 to TRBJ2-1; the D gene is possibly TRBD1 (6 bases). CDR1 is SGHTA and CDR2 is FQGTGA in the germline V gene. Trimming removed 2 bases from V and 1 base from J, with 9 bases in between. The CDR3 runs 15 residues. CDR3 sequence: CASSLQGPSYNEQFF. The DNA for the CDR3 is TGTGCCAGCAGCTTACAGGGGCCTTCCTACAATGAGCAGTTCTTC.

The sample holds one count of this clone. The gene calls are TRBV7-2 and TRBJ2-7; D is unresolved. V was cut by 4 bases and J by 0 bases, with 4 bases left in between. CDR1 is SGHTA, CDR2 FQGNSA, per germline. CDR3 length: 12 amino acids. The CDR3 DNA follows: TGTGCCAGCAGCTCCTCCTCCTACGAGCAGTACTTC. Translated: CASSSSSYEQYF.

The chain has TRBV30 and TRBJ1-3; D uncertain. Trimming left V 7 bases short and J 3 bases short, with 7 bases between. Germline values: CDR1 GTSNPN, CDR2 SVGIG (reference sequence). CDR3 length equals 11 residues. The CDR3 sequence is CAFRDGNTIYF. The CDR3 region has the DNA TGTGCCTTTCGAGATGGAAACACCATATATTTT. Looking up the rest from reference TRBV30 and TRBJ1-3 gives the full variable domain: SQTIHQWPATLVQPVGSPLSLECTVEGTSNPNLYWYRQAAGRGLQLLFYSVGIGQISSEVPQNLSASRPQDRQFILSSKKLLLSDSGFYLCAFRDGNTIYFGEGSWLTVV.

The chain employs TRBV21-1 and TRBJ1-2; whether TRBD1, the table's D call, matches the DNA was not checked. TRBV21-1 is a documented pseudogene. The CDR3 runs 17 residues. CDR3 in amino acids: CASSKAGTGWSNYGYTF. The CDR3 nucleotides are TGTGCCAGCAGCAAAGCAGGGACAGGTTGGTCTAACTATGGCTACACCTTC.

This clone is a singleton in its sample. The V call is TRBV28, the J call TRBJ1-1; 7 nucleotides align to TRBD1. Germline values: CDR1 MDHEN, CDR2 SYDVKM. J lost 3 bases, V lost 5 bases, and 9 bases had no gene match. The CDR3 length is 15 residues. CDR3 protein: CASSDFRQGDTEAFF. CDR3 sequence (DNA): TGTGCCAGCAGTGACTTCAGACAGGGAGACACTGAAGCTTTCTTT.

This chain links TRBV9 with TRBJ1-2; D is perhaps TRBD1 (6 bases). Germline CDR1 and CDR2: SGDLS and YYNGEE. Trimming stripped 5 bases from V and 8 bases from J, with 22 bases between. The CDR3 extends over 15 amino acids. Here the CDR3 reads CASSRLLTGLVGYTF. CDR3 DNA: TGTGCCAGCAGTAGACTTTTGACAGGTTTGGTAGGCTACACCTTC.

The genes are TRBV5-4 and TRBJ2-5; D possibly corresponds to TRBD2 (7 bases). Looked up from germline, CDR1 is SGHNT and CDR2 is YYREEE (reference sequence). The CDR3 totals 16 residues. V lost 0 bases and J lost 4, with 16 bases in between. The CDR3 DNA reads TGTGCCAGCAGCTTGGGGCGGGGGCGCGGAGGAGAGACCCAGTACTTC. Its protein product is CASSLGRGRGGETQYF.

This chain connects TRBV7-2 to TRBJ2-3; a possible D gene is TRBD1 (6 bases). The CDR3 extends over 13 amino acids. Germline CDR1 and CDR2: SGHTA and FQGNSA. The V end was cut by 5 bases, the J end by 6 bases, with 12 bases between. CDR3 region: CASSQNRDDTQYF. The DNA for the CDR3 is TGTGCCAGCAGCCAAAACAGGGATGATACGCAGTATTTT.

The genes are TRBV19 and TRBJ1-2; D possibly corresponds to TRBD1 (5 bases). The CDR3 is 15 residues long. Looked up from germline, CDR1 is LNHDA and CDR2 is SQIVND (reference sequence). The V end was cut by 1 base, the J end by 8 bases, with 17 bases between. For the CDR3, the DNA is TGTGCCAGTAGTATAGTGAAGGGGATCATAGGCGGCTACACCTTC. Translating it yields CASSIVKGIIGGYTF.

The chain has TRBV19 and TRBJ1-1; TRBD1 matches at 7 bases. Germline CDR1 reads LNHDA; CDR2 reads SQIVND (reference sequence). The CDR3 is 14 amino acids. J lost 6 bases, V lost 5 bases, and 9 bases had no gene match. The CDR3 spells CASSLTGRRAEAFF. CDR3 DNA sequence: TGTGCCAGTAGTTTGACAGGGAGGCGCGCTGAAGCTTTCTTT.

The V call is TRBV29-1, the J call TRBJ2-1; 7 bases fit TRBD1. The germline V gene has CDR1 SQVTM and CDR2 ANQGSEA. With V trimmed by 5 bases and J by 3 bases, 10 bases remained unmatched. The CDR3 is made up of 15 amino acids. Written as DNA, the CDR3 is TGCAGCGTTCCTCGGACGACAGGGATCTACAATGAGCAGTTCTTC. Its protein is CSVPRTTGIYNEQFF.

The chain uses TRBV7-8 and TRBJ1-2, with 7 nucleotides matching TRBD1. V trimming: 5 bases; J trimming: 4 bases; junction bases outside the gene matches: 7. This CDR3 contains 14 residues. Germline V gives CDR1 SGHVS, CDR2 FQNEAQ. CDR3 protein: CASSPGTDVYGYTF. The CDR3 region has the DNA TGTGCCAGCAGCCCCGGGACAGACGTCTATGGCTACACCTTC.

This sequence joins TRBV2 and TRBJ1-1; D possibly corresponds to TRBD1 (6 bases). Germline lookup yields CDR1 SNHLY and CDR2 FYNNEI. The length of the CDR3 is 11 residues. Trimming removed 9 bases at V and 3 bases at J, with 8 bases between. CDR3 nucleotides: TGTGCCAGAGGGGGGGACACTGAAGCTTTCTTT. Amino acids: CARGGDTEAFF.

The V call is TRBV7-6, the J call TRBJ2-1, with 10 bases aligning to TRBD1. Germline V gene sequence: CDR1 SGHVS, CDR2 FNYEAQ. With V trimmed by 5 bases and J by 15 bases, 4 bases remained unmatched. This CDR3 has 11 residues. This CDR3 reads CASSPGTGVFF. In DNA, the CDR3 is TGTGCCAGCAGCCCCGGGACAGGGGTGTTCTTC.

The chain links TRBV2 to TRBJ2-6; D is uncertain. The CDR3 loop spans 15 amino acids. Trimming shortened V by 6 bases and J by 0 bases, and 9 bases separated the two germline ends. Looked up from germline, CDR1 is SNHLY and CDR2 is FYNNEI. CDR3 coding DNA: TGTGCCAGCAGGCCCAGGATCTCTGGGGCCAACGTCCTGACTTTC. Residues: CASRPRISGANVLTF.

This chain joins TRBV5-1 and TRBJ2-1, with D perhaps TRBD2 (5 bases). The germline V gene encodes CDR1 SGHRS and CDR2 YFSETQ. The germline V and J ends were trimmed by 2 bases and 8 bases, with 11 bases remaining between them. This CDR3 contains 13 residues. For the CDR3, the DNA is TGCGCCAGCAGCTTTCGAGGGTTTGATGAGCAGTTCTTC. Protein: CASSFRGFDEQFF.

This chain connects TRBV19 to TRBJ1-2; D is undetermined. Germline V gene data show CDR1 as LNHDA and CDR2 as SQIVND (reference sequence). V was cut by 7 bases and J by 0 bases, with 6 bases left in between. The CDR3 has 12 residues. This chain's CDR3 is CASTGANYGYTF. CDR3 sequence (DNA): TGTGCCAGTACGGGAGCTAACTATGGCTACACCTTC.